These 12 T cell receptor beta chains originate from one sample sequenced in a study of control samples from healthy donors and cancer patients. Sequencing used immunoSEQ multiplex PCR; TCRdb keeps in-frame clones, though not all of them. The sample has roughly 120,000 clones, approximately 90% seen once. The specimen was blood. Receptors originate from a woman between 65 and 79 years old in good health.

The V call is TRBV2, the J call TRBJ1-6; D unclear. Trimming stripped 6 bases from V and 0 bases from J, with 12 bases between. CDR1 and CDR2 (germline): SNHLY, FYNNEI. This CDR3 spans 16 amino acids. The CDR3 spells CASRGVKSSYNSPLHF. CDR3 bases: TGTGCCAGCAGGGGAGTGAAGAGCTCCTATAATTCACCCCTCCACTTT. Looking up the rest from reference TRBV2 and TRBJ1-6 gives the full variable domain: EPEVTQTPSHQVTQMGQEVILRCVPISNHLYFYWYRQILGQKVEFLVSFYNNEISEKSEIFDDQFSVERPDGSNFTLKIRSTKLEDSAMYFCASRGVKSSYNSPLHFGNGTRLTVT.

CDR3 coding DNA: TGTGCCAGCAGCCCTCAAAGGGTCGGAAGAGGAGGGGTCGGCTACACCTTC. Protein sequence: CASSPQRVGRGGVGYTF. The rearrangement uses TRBV7-2 and TRBJ1-2, with D tentatively TRBD1 (5 bases). The ends were cut back, 5 bases at V and 8 bases at J, with 27 bases in the middle. CDR1 is SGHTA and CDR2 is FQGNSA in the germline V gene. The CDR3 extends over 17 amino acids.

CDR3 DNA: TGTGCCAGCAGTTCGGACAGGGTTGGCTACACCTTC. It encodes CASSSDRVGYTF. The chain employs TRBV27 and TRBJ1-2; 8 nucleotides line up with TRBD1. Germline V gene data show CDR1 as MNHEY and CDR2 as SMNVEV (reference sequence). V was clipped by 4 bases and J by 7 bases; unmatched bases: 2. This CDR3 is 12 amino acids long.

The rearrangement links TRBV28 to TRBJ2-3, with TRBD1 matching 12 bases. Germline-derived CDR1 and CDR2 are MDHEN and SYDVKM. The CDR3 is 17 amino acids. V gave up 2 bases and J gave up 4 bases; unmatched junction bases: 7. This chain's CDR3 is CASSLGGTGGWADTQYF. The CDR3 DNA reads TGTGCCAGCAGTTTAGGGGGGACAGGGGGCTGGGCAGATACGCAGTATTTT.

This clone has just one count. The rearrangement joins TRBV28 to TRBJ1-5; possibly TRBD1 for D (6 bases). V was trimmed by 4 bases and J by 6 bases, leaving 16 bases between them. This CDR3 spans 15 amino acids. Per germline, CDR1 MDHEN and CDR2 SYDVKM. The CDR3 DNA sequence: TGTGCCAGCAGTTCTCCAGGGATAGGGGGTCAGCCCCAGCATTTT. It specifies CASSSPGIGGQPQHF.

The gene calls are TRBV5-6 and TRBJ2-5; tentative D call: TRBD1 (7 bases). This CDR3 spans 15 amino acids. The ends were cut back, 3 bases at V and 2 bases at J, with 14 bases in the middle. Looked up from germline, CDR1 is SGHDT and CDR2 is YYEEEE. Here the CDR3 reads CASSWGDSGQETQYF. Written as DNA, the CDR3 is TGTGCCAGCAGCTGGGGGGACAGCGGTCAAGAGACCCAGTACTTC.

The CDR3 DNA follows: TGTGCCAGCAGTTCCCCGGGACAGGGTTTCTACGAGCAGTACTTC. Translation: CASSSPGQGFYEQYF. V usage is TRBV27 and J usage is TRBJ2-7, with TRBD1 matching over 9 bases. CDR1 is MNHEY, CDR2 SMNVEV, per germline (reference sequence). The CDR3 consists of 15 residues. V shed 4 bases, J shed 3 bases, and the junction held 7 bases outside the gene matches.

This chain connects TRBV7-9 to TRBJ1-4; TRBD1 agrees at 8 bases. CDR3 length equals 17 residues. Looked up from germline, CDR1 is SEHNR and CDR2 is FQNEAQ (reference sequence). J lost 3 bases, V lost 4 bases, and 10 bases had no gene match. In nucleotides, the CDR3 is TGTGCCAGCAGCTCCGGACAGGGAGTGTCGGCTAATGAAAAACTGTTTTTT. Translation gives CASSSGQGVSANEKLFF.

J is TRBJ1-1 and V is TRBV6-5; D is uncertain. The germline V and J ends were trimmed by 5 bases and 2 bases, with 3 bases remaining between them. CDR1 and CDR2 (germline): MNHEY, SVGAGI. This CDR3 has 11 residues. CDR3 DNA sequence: TGTGCCAGCAGTAAAAACACTGAAGCTTTCTTT. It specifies CASSKNTEAFF.

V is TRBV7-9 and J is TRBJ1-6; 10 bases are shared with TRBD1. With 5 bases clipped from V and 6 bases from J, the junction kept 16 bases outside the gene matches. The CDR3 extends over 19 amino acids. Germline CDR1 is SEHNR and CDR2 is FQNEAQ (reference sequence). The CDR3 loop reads CASSPDPGTGVLSNSPLHF. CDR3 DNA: TGTGCCAGCAGCCCAGACCCCGGGACAGGGGTTCTCTCTAATTCACCCCTCCACTTT.

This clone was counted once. The DNA for the CDR3 is TGTGCCAGCAGTGCCGGACAGTATAGCAATCAGCCCCAGCATTTT. It yields the protein CASSAGQYSNQPQHF. The chain combines TRBV6-2 or TRBV6-3 with TRBJ1-5; TRBD1 is a possible D gene (6 bases). Trimming stripped 5 bases from V and 0 bases from J, with 11 bases between. Germline loops: CDR1 MNHEY, CDR2 SVGEGT. CDR3 length equals 15 residues.

CDR3 DNA sequence: TGCGCCAGCAGCTTCGGCGGGGGGGACACCGGGGAGCTGTTTTTT. Its translation: CASSFGGGDTGELFF. The chain links TRBV5-1 to TRBJ2-2; the match to TRBD2 covers 9 bases. J was trimmed by 3 bases and V by 2 bases; bases with no gene match: 2. Looked up from germline, CDR1 is SGHRS and CDR2 is YFSETQ. The CDR3 consists of 15 residues. Based on the CDR3 plus reference TRBV5-1 and TRBJ2-2, the full variable domain is KAGVTQTPRYLIKTRGQQVTLSCSPISGHRSVSWYQQTPGQGLQFLFEYFSETQRNKGNFPGRFSGRQFSNSRSEMNVSTLELGDSALYLCASSFGGGDTGELFFGEGSRLTVL.